The sample holds a few counts of the clone carrying this T cell receptor beta chain. The antigen remains undetermined. Two oligonucleotides, mixed equimolar, formed the beta constant-region primer covering TRBC1 and TRBC2. TCRdb ran MiXCR on the UMI-ligation and nested PCR reads and lists one entry per CDR3 protein. This sample yields 120,000 to 150,000 distinct CDR3 sequences, of which approximately 15% are seen a single time; about 0.14% belongs to the top ten. The CDR3 length is 15 residues. V lost 0 bases, J lost 4 bases, and 13 bases lay in between. Germline V gene sequence: CDR1 SGHRS, CDR2 YFSETQ. This sample is part of a study of naive and memory T cell subsets. General observations from the study: Over 85% of naive TCR sequences appeared only once after error correction, unlike memory subsets.

The receptor comes from a human donor in good health. The sequencing input was naive CD4+ T cells from blood. The J gene is TRBJ2-5, the V gene TRBV5-1; D remains unclear. The CDR3 DNA sequence: TGCGCCAGCAGCTTGGATTTCGTACGGCGAGAGACCCAGTACTTC. It yields the protein CASSLDFVRRETQYF.